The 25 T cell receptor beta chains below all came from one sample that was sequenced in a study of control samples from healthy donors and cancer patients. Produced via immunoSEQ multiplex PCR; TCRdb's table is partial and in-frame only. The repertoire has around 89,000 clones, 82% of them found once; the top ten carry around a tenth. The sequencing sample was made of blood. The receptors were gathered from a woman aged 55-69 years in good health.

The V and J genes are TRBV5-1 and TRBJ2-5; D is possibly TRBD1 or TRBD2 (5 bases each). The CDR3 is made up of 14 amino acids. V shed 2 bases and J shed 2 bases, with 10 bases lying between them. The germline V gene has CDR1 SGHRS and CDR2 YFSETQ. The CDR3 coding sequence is TGCGCCAGCAGCTTCCCGGGGCGACAAGAGACCCAGTACTTC. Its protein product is CASSFPGRQETQYF.

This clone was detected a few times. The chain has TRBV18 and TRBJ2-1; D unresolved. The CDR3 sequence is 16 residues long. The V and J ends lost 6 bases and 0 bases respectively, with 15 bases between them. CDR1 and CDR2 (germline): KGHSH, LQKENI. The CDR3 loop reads CASSPNKVVSYNEQFF. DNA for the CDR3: TGTGCCAGCTCTCCCAACAAGGTAGTCTCCTACAATGAGCAGTTCTTC.

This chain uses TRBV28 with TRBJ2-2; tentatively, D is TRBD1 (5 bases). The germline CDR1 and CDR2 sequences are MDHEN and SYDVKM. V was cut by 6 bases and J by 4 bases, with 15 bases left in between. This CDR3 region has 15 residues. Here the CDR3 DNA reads TGTGCCAGCAGCTCCCACCCTGGGGCCACCGGGGAGCTGTTTTTT. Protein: CASSSHPGATGELFF.

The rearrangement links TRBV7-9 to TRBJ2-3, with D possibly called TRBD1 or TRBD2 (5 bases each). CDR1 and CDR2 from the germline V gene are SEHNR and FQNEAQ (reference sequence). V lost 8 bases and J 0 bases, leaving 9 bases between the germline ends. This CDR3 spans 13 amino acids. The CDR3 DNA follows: TGTGCCAGCCGGGGACGGAGCACAGATACGCAGTATTTT. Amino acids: CASRGRSTDTQYF.

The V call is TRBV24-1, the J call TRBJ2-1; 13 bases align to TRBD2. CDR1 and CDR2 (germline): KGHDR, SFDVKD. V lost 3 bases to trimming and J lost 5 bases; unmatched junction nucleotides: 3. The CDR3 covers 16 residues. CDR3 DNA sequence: TGTGCCACCAGTGATCCAGGGACTAGCGGGAACAATGAGCAGTTCTTC. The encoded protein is CATSDPGTSGNNEQFF.

The DNA for the CDR3 is TGTGCCAGCAGTGTGGGGGATGGGACAGGGGCTGGCTACACCTTC. It encodes CASSVGDGTGAGYTF. The chain combines TRBV25-1 with TRBJ1-2, with TRBD1 matching over 10 bases. Germline CDR1 is MGHDK and CDR2 is SYGVNS. Trimming removed 4 bases from V and 7 bases from J; junction bases left unmatched: 9. The CDR3 loop spans 15 amino acids.

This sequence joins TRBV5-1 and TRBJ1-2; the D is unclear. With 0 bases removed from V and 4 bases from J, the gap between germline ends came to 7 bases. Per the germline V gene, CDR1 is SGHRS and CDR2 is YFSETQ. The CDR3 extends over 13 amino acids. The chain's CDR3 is CASSLVTGYGYTF. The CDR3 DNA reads TGCGCCAGCAGCTTGGTTACTGGCTATGGCTACACCTTC.

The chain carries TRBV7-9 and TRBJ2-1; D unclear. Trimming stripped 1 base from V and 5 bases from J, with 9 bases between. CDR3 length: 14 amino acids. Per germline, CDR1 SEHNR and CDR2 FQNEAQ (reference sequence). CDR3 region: CASSLESPNNEQFF. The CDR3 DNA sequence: TGTGCCAGCAGCTTAGAATCCCCCAACAATGAGCAGTTCTTC.

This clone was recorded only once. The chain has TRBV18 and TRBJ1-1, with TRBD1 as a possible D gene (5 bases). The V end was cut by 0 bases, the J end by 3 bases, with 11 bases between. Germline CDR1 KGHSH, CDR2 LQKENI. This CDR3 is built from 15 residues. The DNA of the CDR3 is TGTGCCAGCTCACCACCTTCGGGGCGGGACACTGAAGCTTTCTTT. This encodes CASSPPSGRDTEAFF.

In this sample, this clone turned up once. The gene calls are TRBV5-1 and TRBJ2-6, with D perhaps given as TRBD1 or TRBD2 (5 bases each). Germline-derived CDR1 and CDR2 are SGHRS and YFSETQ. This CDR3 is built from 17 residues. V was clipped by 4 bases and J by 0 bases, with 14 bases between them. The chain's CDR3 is CASSPGPIVSGANVLTF. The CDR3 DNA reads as TGCGCCAGCAGCCCGGGACCGATTGTCTCTGGGGCCAACGTCCTGACTTTC.

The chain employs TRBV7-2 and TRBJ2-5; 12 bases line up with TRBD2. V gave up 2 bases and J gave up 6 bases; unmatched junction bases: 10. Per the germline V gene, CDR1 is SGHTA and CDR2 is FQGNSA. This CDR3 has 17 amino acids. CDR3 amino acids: CASSLRGTSGFRQTQYF. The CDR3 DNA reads TGTGCCAGCAGCTTAAGGGGGACTAGCGGGTTCAGGCAGACCCAGTACTTC.

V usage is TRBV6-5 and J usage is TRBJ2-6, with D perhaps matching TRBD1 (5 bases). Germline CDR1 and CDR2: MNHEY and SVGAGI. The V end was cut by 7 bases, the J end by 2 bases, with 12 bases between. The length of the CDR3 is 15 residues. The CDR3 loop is CASTHPGTGANVLTF. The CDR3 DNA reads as TGTGCCAGCACCCATCCAGGGACTGGGGCCAACGTCCTGACTTTC.

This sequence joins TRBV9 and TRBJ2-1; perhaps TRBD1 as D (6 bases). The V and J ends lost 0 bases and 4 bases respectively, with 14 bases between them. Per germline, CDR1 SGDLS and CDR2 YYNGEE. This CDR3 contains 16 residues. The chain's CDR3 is CASSVGGGSKYNEQFF. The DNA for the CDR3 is TGTGCCAGCAGCGTAGGAGGGGGAAGCAAGTACAATGAGCAGTTCTTC.

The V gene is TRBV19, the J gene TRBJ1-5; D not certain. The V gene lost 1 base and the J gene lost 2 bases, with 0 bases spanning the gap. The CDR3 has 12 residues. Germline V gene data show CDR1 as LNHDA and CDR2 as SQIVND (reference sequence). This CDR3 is CASSIGNQPQHF. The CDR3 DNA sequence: TGTGCCAGTAGTATAGGCAATCAGCCCCAGCATTTT.

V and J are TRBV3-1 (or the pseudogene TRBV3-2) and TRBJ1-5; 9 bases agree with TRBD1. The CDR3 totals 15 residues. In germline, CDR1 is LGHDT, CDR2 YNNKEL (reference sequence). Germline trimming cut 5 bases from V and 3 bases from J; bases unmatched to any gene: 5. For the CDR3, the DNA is TGTGCCAGCAGCGCGACAGGGGGAAACAATCAGCCCCAGCATTTT. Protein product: CASSATGGNNQPQHF.

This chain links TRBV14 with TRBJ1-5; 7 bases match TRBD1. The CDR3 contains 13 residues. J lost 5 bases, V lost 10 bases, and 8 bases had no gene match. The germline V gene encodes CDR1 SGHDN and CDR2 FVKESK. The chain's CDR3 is CAKSGQPYQPQHF. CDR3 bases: TGTGCCAAGTCGGGACAGCCGTATCAGCCCCAGCATTTT.

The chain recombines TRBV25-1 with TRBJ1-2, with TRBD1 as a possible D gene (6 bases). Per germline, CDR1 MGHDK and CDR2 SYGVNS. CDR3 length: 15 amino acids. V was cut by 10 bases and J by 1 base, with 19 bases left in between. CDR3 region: CATKAGGHHNYGYTF. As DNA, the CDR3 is TGTGCCACCAAAGCGGGGGGACACCATAACTATGGCTACACCTTC.

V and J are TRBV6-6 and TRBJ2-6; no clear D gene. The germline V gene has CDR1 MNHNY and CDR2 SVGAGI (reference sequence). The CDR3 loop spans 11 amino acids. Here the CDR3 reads CAGSGANVLTF. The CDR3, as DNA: TGTGCGGGCTCTGGGGCCAACGTCCTGACTTTC.

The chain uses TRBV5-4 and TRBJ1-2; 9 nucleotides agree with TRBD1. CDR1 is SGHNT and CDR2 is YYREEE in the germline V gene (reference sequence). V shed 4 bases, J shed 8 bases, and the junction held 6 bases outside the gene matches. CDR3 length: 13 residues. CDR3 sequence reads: CASSQGTGNGYTF. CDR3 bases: TGTGCCAGCAGCCAGGGGACAGGGAACGGCTACACCTTC.

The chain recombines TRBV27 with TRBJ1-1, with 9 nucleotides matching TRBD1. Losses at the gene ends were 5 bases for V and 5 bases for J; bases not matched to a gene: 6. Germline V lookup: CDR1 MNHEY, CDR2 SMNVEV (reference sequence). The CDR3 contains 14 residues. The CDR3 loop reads CASSQTTGGTEAFF. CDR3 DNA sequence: TGTGCCAGCAGTCAGACGACAGGGGGGACTGAAGCTTTCTTT.

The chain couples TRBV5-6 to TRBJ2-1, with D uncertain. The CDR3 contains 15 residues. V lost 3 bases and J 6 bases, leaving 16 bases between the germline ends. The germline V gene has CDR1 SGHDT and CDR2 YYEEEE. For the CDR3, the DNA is TGTGCCAGCAGCTCGACACAAAAGCCCCTCAATGAGCAGTTCTTC. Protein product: CASSSTQKPLNEQFF.

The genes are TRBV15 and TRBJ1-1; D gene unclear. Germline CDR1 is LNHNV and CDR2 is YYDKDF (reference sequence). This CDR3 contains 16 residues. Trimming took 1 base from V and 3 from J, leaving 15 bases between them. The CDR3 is CATSRGGGKWDTEAFF. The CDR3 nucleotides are TGTGCCACCAGCAGAGGTGGTGGGAAGTGGGACACTGAAGCTTTCTTT. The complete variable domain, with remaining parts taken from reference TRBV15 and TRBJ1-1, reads DAMVIQNPRYQVTQFGKPVTLSCSQTLNHNVMYWYQQKSSQAPKLLFHYYDKDFNNEADTPDNFQSRRPNTSFCFLDIRSPGLGDTAMYLCATSRGGGKWDTEAFFGQGTRLTVV.

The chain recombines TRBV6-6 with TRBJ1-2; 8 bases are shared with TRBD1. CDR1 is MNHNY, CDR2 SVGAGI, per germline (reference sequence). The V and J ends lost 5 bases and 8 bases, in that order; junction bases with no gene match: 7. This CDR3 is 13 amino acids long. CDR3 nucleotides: TGTGCCAGCAGTGCGGACAGGGCTCAGGGCTACACCTTC. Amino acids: CASSADRAQGYTF.

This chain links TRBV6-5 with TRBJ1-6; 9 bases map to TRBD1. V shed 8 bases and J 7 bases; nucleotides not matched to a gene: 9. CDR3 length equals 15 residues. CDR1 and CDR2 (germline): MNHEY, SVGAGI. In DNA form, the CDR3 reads TGTGCCAGCGCCGACTGGGACAGGGAAAATTCACCCCTCCACTTT. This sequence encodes CASADWDRENSPLHF.

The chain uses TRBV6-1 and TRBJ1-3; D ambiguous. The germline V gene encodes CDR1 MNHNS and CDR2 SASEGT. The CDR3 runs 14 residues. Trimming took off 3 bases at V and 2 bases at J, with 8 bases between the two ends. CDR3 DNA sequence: TGTGCCAGCAGTGATAGGACGGCTGGAAACACCATATATTTT. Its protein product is CASSDRTAGNTIYF.